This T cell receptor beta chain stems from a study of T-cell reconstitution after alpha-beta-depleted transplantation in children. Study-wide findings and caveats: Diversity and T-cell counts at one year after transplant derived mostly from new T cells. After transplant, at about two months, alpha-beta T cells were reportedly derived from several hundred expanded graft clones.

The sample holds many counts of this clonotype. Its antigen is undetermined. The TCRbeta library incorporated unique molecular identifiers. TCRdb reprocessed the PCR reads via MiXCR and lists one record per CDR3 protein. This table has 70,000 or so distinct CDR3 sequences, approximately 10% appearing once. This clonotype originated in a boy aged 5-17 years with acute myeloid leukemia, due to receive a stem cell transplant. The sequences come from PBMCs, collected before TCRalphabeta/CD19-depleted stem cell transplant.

This CDR3 is CATSNGARIGRNTEAFF. CDR3 sequence (DNA): TGTGCCACCAGTAATGGGGCAAGGATTGGGAGGAACACTGAAGCTTTCTTT. The V gene is TRBV15, the J gene TRBJ1-1, with D possibly TRBD1 on 5 matching bases. The CDR3 sequence is 17 residues long. V was pared by 6 bases and J by 1 base, with 21 bases between. Germline values: CDR1 LNHNV, CDR2 YYDKDF (reference sequence).